Below are 21 T cell receptor beta chains sequenced from a single sample in a study of human T cells and chemical hapten exposure. The time point was: patch test 2, 6 weeks after DPC sensitization. As to treatment: therapeutic diphenylcyclopropenone sensitization with weekly scalp DPC. TCRdb used MiXCR to reprocess the RACE reads, holding one entry per CDR3 protein. The sample lists 360,000 or so distinct CDR3 sequences, about 6.3% seen once, with about 5% in the top ten. Sequencing was performed on whole blood, taken in connection with sensitization to the hapten diphenylcyclopropenone (DPC). These receptors all stem from a woman aged 18-35 years with alopecia areata. Some clones in this sample may be carry-over from other donors' samples.

This clonotype was seen ten or more times. The genes are TRBV18 and TRBJ1-4; 9 bases map to TRBD1. The length of the CDR3 is 17 residues. V dropped 0 bases and J dropped 2; count of bases not matched to a gene: 4. From germline, CDR1 is KGHSH and CDR2 LQKENI. The CDR3 reads CASSPPRTGETNEKLFF. CDR3 in DNA: TGTGCCAGCTCACCACCGAGGACAGGGGAGACTAATGAAAAACTGTTTTTT.

This clonotype occurred many times. This rearrangement joins TRBV5-1 to TRBJ2-5; D not certain. V lost 4 bases to trimming and J lost 4 bases, with 14 bases between them. The CDR3 extends over 14 amino acids. The germline V gene has CDR1 SGHRS and CDR2 YFSETQ. Written as DNA, the CDR3 is TGCGCCAGCAGCCCCCTGTCCGCGCCAGAGACCCAGTACTTC. Translated: CASSPLSAPETQYF.

The chain employs TRBV28 and TRBJ2-1; 8 bases match TRBD1. V trimming: 9 bases; J trimming: 3 bases; junction bases outside the gene matches: 4. This CDR3 contains 13 residues. Germline loops: CDR1 MDHEN, CDR2 SYDVKM. The CDR3 sequence: CASGQGIYNEQFF. CDR3 bases: TGTGCCAGTGGACAGGGAATCTACAATGAGCAGTTCTTC.

This clonotype was recorded a few times. The chain links TRBV5-1 to TRBJ1-1; possibly TRBD1 for D (6 bases). There are 15 residues in the CDR3. From germline, CDR1 is SGHRS and CDR2 YFSETQ. With 5 bases removed from V and 3 bases from J, the gap between germline ends came to 17 bases. The CDR3 sequence is CASRSRTPGDTEAFF. The CDR3 DNA reads as TGCGCCAGCAGATCCCGGACTCCAGGGGACACTGAAGCTTTCTTT.

There are a few counts of this clonotype. V usage is TRBV5-6 and J usage is TRBJ2-3; D remains ambiguous. The CDR3 consists of 14 residues. V was trimmed by 4 bases and J by 2 bases, leaving 11 bases between them. The germline V gene encodes CDR1 SGHDT and CDR2 YYEEEE. The DNA for the CDR3 is TGTGCCAGCAGCGTCGGTGTCGCCACAGATACGCAGTATTTT. Translated, it gives CASSVGVATDTQYF.

This clonotype was observed a handful of times. The chain is built from TRBV13 and TRBJ1-4, with a tentative D call TRBD1 (6 bases). From germline, CDR1 is PRHDT and CDR2 FYEKMQ (reference sequence). The CDR3 spans 18 residues. Trimming took off 3 bases at V and 8 bases at J, with 25 bases between the two ends. This CDR3 is CASSFGNGFRGGGEKLFF. The CDR3 DNA is TGTGCCAGCAGCTTCGGAAACGGGTTTCGGGGGGGCGGAGAAAAACTGTTTTTT.

In this sample, this clonotype turned up many times. The chain links TRBV6-6 to TRBJ1-1; D may be TRBD1 (5 bases). CDR1 is MNHNY, CDR2 SVGAGI, per germline (reference sequence). The CDR3 runs 13 residues. Trimming shortened V by 2 bases and J by 4 bases, and 8 bases separated the two germline ends. CDR3 DNA sequence: TGTGCCAGCAGTTACCAGGGTTCCACTGAAGCTTTCTTT. Translating it yields CASSYQGSTEAFF.

At least ten counts were recorded for this clonotype. V is TRBV5-1 and J is TRBJ2-3; D is unclear. The CDR3 extends over 13 amino acids. CDR1 and CDR2 (germline): SGHRS, YFSETQ. V dropped 0 bases and J dropped 5 bases, with 7 bases sitting between them. This chain's CDR3 is CASSLVSGDTQYF. The CDR3 region has the DNA TGCGCCAGCAGCTTGGTGTCGGGAGATACGCAGTATTTT.

The genes are TRBV4-1 and TRBJ1-2, with 10 bases matching TRBD1. V dropped 0 bases and J dropped 4; count of bases not matched to a gene: 2. Germline V gene data show CDR1 as MGHRA and CDR2 as YSYEKL. The CDR3 extends over 15 amino acids. The CDR3 nucleotides read TGCGCCAGCAGCCAAGATGGGACAGGGGTCTATGGCTACACCTTC. Residues: CASSQDGTGVYGYTF.

The chain is built from TRBV12-3 or TRBV12-4 and TRBJ2-7; D assignment may be TRBD1 or TRBD2 (5 bases each). The CDR3 is 16 amino acids. V was pared by 4 bases and J by 7 bases, with 23 bases between. In nucleotides, the CDR3 is TGTGCCAGCAGTTCGCTGAGGGGCCCGGCAGAGGTAGAGCAGTACTTC. Encoded protein: CASSSLRGPAEVEQYF.

The rearrangement joins TRBV24-1 to TRBJ2-7; D is perhaps TRBD2 (5 bases). The V gene lost 6 bases and the J gene lost 6 bases, with 11 bases spanning the gap. Germline V gene data show CDR1 as KGHDR and CDR2 as SFDVKD. CDR3 size: 12 residues. CDR3 loop: CATSTGFGEQYF. CDR3 DNA: TGTGCCACCAGTACGGGGTTTGGCGAGCAGTACTTC.

This clonotype was counted between two and nine times. V gene TRBV18 combines with J gene TRBJ2-7; 12 bases are a match to TRBD2. Germline CDR1 is KGHSH and CDR2 is LQKENI. The CDR3 runs to 15 residues. V gave up 3 bases and J gave up 7 bases; unmatched junction bases: 7. CDR3 amino acids: CASSPQTSGGGEQYF. The CDR3 DNA sequence: TGTGCCAGCTCACCCCAGACTAGCGGGGGCGGGGAGCAGTACTTC.

Many counts were recorded for this clonotype. The V gene is TRBV18, the J gene TRBJ1-5; no clear D. This CDR3 has 14 amino acids. V shed 0 bases and J shed 7 bases, with 10 bases lying between them. In germline, CDR1 is KGHSH, CDR2 LQKENI. CDR3 sequence: CASSPPGNRQPQHF. The CDR3 region has the DNA TGTGCCAGCTCACCACCCGGGAATAGACAGCCCCAGCATTTT.

This clonotype was found many times. The V gene is TRBV12-2, the J gene TRBJ1-6. TRBV12-2 is a known pseudogene. The CDR3 has 14 residues. For the CDR3, the DNA is TGTCCTCGGGAGGGGAGCTCCTATAATTCACCCCTCCACTTT. This translates into CPREGSSYNSPLHF.

This clonotype was seen ten or more times. The limits of the CDR3 on the DNA are not certain, so only TCRdb's listed CDR3 is given. The chain has TRBV29-1 and TRBJ1-2; TRBD1, the table's D call, lacks a check against the DNA. The germline gives CDR1 SQVTM, CDR2 ANQGSEA. The CDR3 has 13 amino acids, counting both end residues. CDR3 residues: CSVGPGGNYGYTF.

This clonotype has ten or more counts. The chain employs TRBV4-2 and TRBJ1-6; D possibly corresponds to TRBD1 (6 bases). The germline V and J ends were trimmed by 4 bases and 0 bases, with 10 bases remaining between them. The CDR3 runs to 16 residues. Germline lookup yields CDR1 LGHNA and CDR2 YNFKEQ. The CDR3: CASSLEQGSYNSPLHF. CDR3 in DNA: TGTGCCAGCAGCCTAGAACAGGGCTCCTATAATTCACCCCTCCACTTT.

This clonotype was detected ten times or more. The chain uses TRBV6-5 and TRBJ2-7; tentatively, D is TRBD2 (6 bases). The CDR3 loop spans 14 amino acids. Per germline, CDR1 MNHEY and CDR2 SVGAGI. V lost 0 bases and J 1 base, leaving 7 bases between the germline ends. The CDR3 bases are TGTGCCAGCAGTTACTCGGGGGGATCCTACGAGCAGTACTTC. Encoded protein: CASSYSGGSYEQYF.

The chain combines TRBV12-3 or TRBV12-4 with TRBJ1-4, with TRBD1 as a possible D gene (6 bases). This CDR3 is 15 amino acids long. With 3 bases removed from V and 4 bases from J, the gap between germline ends came to 12 bases. This CDR3 reads CASSFTGQINEKLFF. The CDR3, as DNA: TGTGCCAGCAGTTTCACCGGACAGATTAATGAAAAACTGTTTTTT.

This clonotype showed up many times. This chain uses TRBV20-1 with TRBJ1-1; 8 nucleotides agree with TRBD1. In germline, CDR1 is DFQATT, CDR2 SNEGSKA (reference sequence). V gave up 6 bases and J gave up 3 bases; unmatched junction bases: 6. The CDR3 spans 13 residues. CDR3 residues: CSARGRGDTEAFF. CDR3 DNA sequence: TGCAGTGCCAGGGGGCGCGGAGACACTGAAGCTTTCTTT.

The chain employs TRBV2 and TRBJ2-2; D call uncertain. This CDR3 comprises 13 residues. CDR1 is SNHLY, CDR2 FYNNEI, per germline. The V end lost 4 bases, the J end lost 4 bases, and 7 bases lay between the germline ends. The CDR3 is CASSAGITGELFF. For the CDR3, the DNA is TGTGCCAGCAGTGCGGGTATCACCGGGGAGCTGTTTTTT.

In this sample, this clonotype turned up many times. The gene calls are TRBV6-1 and TRBJ1-2, with 9 bases matching TRBD1. After removal of 6 bases from V and 7 bases from J, the junction contained 6 bases not matched to a gene. Per the germline V gene, CDR1 is MNHNS and CDR2 is SASEGT. CDR3 length: 13 amino acids. The CDR3: CASRTGTGIGYTF. CDR3 coding DNA: TGTGCCAGCAGGACAGGGACAGGGATTGGCTACACCTTC.